The entry below gives a single TCR beta chain sequence along with its context. Antigen: not known. The data are from a study of T-cell memory formation after mild COVID-19. As for the study in general: Largely, TCR clusters stayed within a single donor.

The CDR3 loop spans 15 amino acids. V shed 9 bases and J shed 0 bases, with 15 bases lying between them. Germline V gene data show CDR1 as MDHEN and CDR2 as SYDVKM. Study-wide findings and caveats: Most CD4+ clones that shrank were in CM and EM, while CD8+ ones turned up in EMRA. CD4/CD8 balance characterized clones contracting day 15 to 85, and CD4+ skew characterized later expanders.

One entry per CDR3 protein results from TCRdb running MiXCR on the 5' RACE reads. This table holds approximately 210,000 distinct CDR3 sequences, around 16% found once. The TCR sequence derives from an adult woman who had mild COVID-19 (a few samples of this study predate the infection). Cell type and time point are not known. This chain connects TRBV28 to TRBJ2-4, with D possibly being TRBD2 (6 bases). Input material: PBMCs or a T cell subset sorted from them (not recorded which). The CDR3 here is CASLGGIVAKNIQYF. CDR3 nucleotides: TGTGCCAGTCTTGGCGGGATCGTAGCCAAAAACATTCAGTACTTC.